These T cell receptor beta chains were read from a single sample in a study of T cell repertoires in cytomegalovirus infection. From the reads, TCRdb called clonotypes with MiXCR, one entry per CDR3 protein. The data show 500,000 or so distinct CDR3 sequences, more than 15% seen once. Material for sequencing was CD8+ T cells from PBMCs. These receptors originate from a human donor in good health (CMV status not recorded). Some clones in this sample may be carry-over from other donors' samples. Each CDR3 is given with its conserved first and last residue. Some rows have no size entry. The others give once, few or many, or a class for an expanded clone.

size: many
V: TRBV7-2
CDR3: CASSLNSGQVNNEQFF

size: few
V: TRBV29-1
CDR3: CSALPLGSFEAFF

size: .
V: TRBV10-3
CDR3: CAISLIGRSNLDYGYTF

size: .
V: TRBV27
CDR3: CASSPGTEGSGNTIYF

size: .
V: TRBV19
CDR3: CASSISHRYPPLHF

size: many
V: TRBV7-2
CDR3: CASSLESYGSPIIYGYTF

size: .
V: TRBV19
CDR3: CASRRENHYGYTF

size: many
V: TRBV9
CDR3: CASSVGLAGGPRETQYF

size: .
V: TRBV5-6
CDR3: CASSFSSGSGYEQYF

size: many
V: TRBV7-2
CDR3: CASSLDPSGLTDTQYF

size: .
V: TRBV5-6
CDR3: CASRAGGRGYTF

size: .
V: TRBV27
CDR3: CASSSRGPAYGYTF

size: .
V: TRBV7-9
CDR3: CASSLVGLINEQFF

size: .
V: TRBV4-1
CDR3: CASSPARGGYEQYF

size: many
V: TRBV6-1
CDR3: CASNSLDFRDRVIYEQYF

size: .
V: TRBV12-3/TRBV12-4
CDR3: CASKLLAGEVTGELFF

size: many
V: TRBV7-2
CDR3: CASSFGLGNEQFF

size: many
V: TRBV7-9
CDR3: CASSLYRAETQYF

size: few
V: TRBV28
CDR3: CASSLSYPIATNEKLFF

size: few
V: TRBV2
CDR3: CASRGKRDSGNIQYF

size: many
V: TRBV6-1
CDR3: CASRRRGGHQPQHF